This entry describes one T cell receptor (beta chain). The data were obtained in a study of blood T cell repertoires in COVID-19. About the research overall: COVID-19 samples from acute and convalescent phases originated in the United States, Italy and Spain. T cells, B-cell-depleted T cells, or PBMCs provided the cDNA or gDNA that served as material.

In the authors' methods: Amplification with reference gene primers provided the estimates of nucleated cell counts. Generated by immunoSEQ multiplex PCR, the TCRdb table keeps only in-frame clones and is missing some. The DNA gave D and trimming, while V, J and clone size come from that table. The sample shows roughly 300,000 clones, around 81% of them seen only once. Sequencing used peripheral blood. The TCR was taken from a woman aged 55 to 70 with active or convalescent COVID-19.

The CDR3 nucleotides are TGTGCCAGCGTCAAGGGGCTCTCTGGAAACACCATATATTTT. Its protein is CASVKGLSGNTIYF. The chain is built from TRBV2 and TRBJ1-3; perhaps TRBD1 as D (5 bases). Per the germline V gene, CDR1 is SNHLY and CDR2 is FYNNEI. V was shortened by 8 bases and J by 0 bases, with 11 bases between the two germline ends. The CDR3 is made up of 14 amino acids.